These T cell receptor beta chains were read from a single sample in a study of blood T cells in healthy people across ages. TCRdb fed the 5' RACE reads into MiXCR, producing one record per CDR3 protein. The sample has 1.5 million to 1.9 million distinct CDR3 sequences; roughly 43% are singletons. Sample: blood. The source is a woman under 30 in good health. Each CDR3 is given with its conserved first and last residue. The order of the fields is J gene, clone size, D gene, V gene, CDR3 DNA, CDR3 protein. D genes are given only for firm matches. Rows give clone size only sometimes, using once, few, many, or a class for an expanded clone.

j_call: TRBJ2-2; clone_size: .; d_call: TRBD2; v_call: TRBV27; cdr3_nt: TGTGCCAGCAGTTATGGACTAGCGGGAATAGGGGAGCTGTTTTTT; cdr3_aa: CASSYGLAGIGELFF
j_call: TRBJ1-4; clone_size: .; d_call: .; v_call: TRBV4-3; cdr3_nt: TGCGCCAGCAGCCAAGATAAGGACGGTGCAACTAATGAAAAACTGTTTTTT; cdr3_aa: CASSQDKDGATNEKLFF
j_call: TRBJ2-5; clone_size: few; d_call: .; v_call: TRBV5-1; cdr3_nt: TGCGCCAGCAGCCCCCCTAGTGAAGAGACCCAGTACTTC; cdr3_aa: CASSPPSEETQYF
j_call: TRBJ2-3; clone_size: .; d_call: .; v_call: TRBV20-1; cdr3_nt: TGCAGTGCTAGAGAAGCTGCAATGGGACCAGATACGCAGTATTTT; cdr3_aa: CSAREAAMGPDTQYF
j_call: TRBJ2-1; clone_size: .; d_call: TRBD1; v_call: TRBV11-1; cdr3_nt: TGTGCCAGCAGTACGGGGACAGTGGGTGAGCAGTTCTTC; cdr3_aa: CASSTGTVGEQFF
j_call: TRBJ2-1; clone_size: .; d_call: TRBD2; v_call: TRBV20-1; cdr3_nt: TGCAGTGCTATACCGGGACTAGCGGGGACCTACAATGAGCAGTTCTTC; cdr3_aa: CSAIPGLAGTYNEQFF
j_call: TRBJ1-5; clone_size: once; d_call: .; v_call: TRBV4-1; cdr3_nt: TGCGCCAGCAGCCAAGATGAGGGGCAGAATAGCAATCAGCCCCAGCATTTT; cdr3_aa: CASSQDEGQNSNQPQHF
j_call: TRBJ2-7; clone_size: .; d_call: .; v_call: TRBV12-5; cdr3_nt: TGTACTAGTGCCGAGGCCTCGGTCTACGAGCAGTACTTC; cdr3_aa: CTSAEASVYEQYF
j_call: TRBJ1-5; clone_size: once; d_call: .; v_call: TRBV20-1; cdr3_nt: TGCAGTGCTAGAGATCAGGGGTGGCAGCCCCAGCATTTT; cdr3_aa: CSARDQGWQPQHF
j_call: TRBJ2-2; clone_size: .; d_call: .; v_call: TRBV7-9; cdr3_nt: TGTGCCAGCAGCTCAGATGTTTTAAGGGGCCCCGGGGAGCTGTTTTTT; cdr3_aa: CASSSDVLRGPGELFF
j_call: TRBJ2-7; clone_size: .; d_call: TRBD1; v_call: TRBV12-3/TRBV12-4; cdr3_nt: TGTGCCAGCAGACAAACAGGGGTAAGCGAGCAGTACTTC; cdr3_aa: CASRQTGVSEQYF
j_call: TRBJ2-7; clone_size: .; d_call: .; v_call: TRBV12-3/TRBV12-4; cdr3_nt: TGTGCCAGCAGTTTACCCGGGGGCCTAAACTACGAGCAGTACTTC; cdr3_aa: CASSLPGGLNYEQYF
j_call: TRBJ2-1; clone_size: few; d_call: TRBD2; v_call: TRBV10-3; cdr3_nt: TGTGCCATCAGTCGCTCTGGGGGGTCAATGGAACTAGCGGGAGGTAATGAGCAGTTCTTC; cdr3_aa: CAISRSGGSMELAGGNEQFF
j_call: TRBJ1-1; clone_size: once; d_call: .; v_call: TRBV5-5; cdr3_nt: TGTGCCAGCAGCCGGTACGAGGTGAACACTGAAGCTTTCTTT; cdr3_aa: CASSRYEVNTEAFF
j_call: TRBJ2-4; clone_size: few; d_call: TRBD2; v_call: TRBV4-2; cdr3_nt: TGTGCCAGCAGCCAAGAAGGTCGAGCGGGAGGGGGGGACATTCAGTACTTC; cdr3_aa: CASSQEGRAGGGDIQYF
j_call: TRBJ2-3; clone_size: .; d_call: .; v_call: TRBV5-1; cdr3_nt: TGCGCCAGCAGCTTGGCCCCTGGATATAGCACAGATACGCAGTATTTT; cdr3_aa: CASSLAPGYSTDTQYF
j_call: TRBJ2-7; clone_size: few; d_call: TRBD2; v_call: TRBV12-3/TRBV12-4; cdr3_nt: TGTGCCACAGCACCCGGGACTAGCGTTTACGAGCAGTACTTC; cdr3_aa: CATAPGTSVYEQYF
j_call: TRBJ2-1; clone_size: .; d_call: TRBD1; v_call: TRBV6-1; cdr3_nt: TGTGCCAGCAGCATCAGACAGGGGGTGAGCTCCTACAATGAGCAGTTCTTC; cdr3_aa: CASSIRQGVSSYNEQFF
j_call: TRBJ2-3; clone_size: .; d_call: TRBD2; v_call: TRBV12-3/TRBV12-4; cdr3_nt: TGTGCCAACAGCCAGTTTTCTAGCGGAGTCACAGATACGCAGTATTTT; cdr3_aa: CANSQFSSGVTDTQYF
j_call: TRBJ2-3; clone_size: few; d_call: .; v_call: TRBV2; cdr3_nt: TGCGCCAGCAGTGACCTGACAGATACGCAGTATTTT; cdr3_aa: CASSDLTDTQYF